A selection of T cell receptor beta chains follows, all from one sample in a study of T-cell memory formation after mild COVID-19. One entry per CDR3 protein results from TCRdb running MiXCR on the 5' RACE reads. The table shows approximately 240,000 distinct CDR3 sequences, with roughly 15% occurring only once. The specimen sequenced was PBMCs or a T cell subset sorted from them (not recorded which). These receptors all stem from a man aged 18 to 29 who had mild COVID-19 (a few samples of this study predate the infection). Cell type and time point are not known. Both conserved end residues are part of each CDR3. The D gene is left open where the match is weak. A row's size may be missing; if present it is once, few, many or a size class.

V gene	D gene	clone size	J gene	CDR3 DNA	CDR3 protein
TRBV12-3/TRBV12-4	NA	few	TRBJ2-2	TGTGCCAGCACCCCCCCGGGCACCGGGGAGCTGTTTTTT	CASTPPGTGELFF
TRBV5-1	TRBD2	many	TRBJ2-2	TGTGCCAGCAGTCTAGCGGGGGGCACCGGGGAGCTGTTTTTT	CASSLAGGTGELFF
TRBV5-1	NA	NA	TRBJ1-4	TGCGCCAGCAGCCCGGCTCCACCTTTAGGTGAAAAACTGTTTTTT	CASSPAPPLGEKLFF
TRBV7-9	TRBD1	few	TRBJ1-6	TGTGCCAGCAGCTCAGGACAGGGCCAAGGCGATTCACCCCTCCACTTT	CASSSGQGQGDSPLHF
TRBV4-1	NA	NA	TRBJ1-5	TGCGCCAGCAGCCCAGGTCCGGGACAAACAGCTCAGCCCCAGCATTTT	CASSPGPGQTAQPQHF
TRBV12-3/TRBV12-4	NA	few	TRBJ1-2	TGTGCCAGCACCCTGGGAGTAGTTGGCTACACCTTC	CASTLGVVGYTF
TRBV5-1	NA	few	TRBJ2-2	TGCGCCAGCAGCGAACAGGGGGGGTTTTTAACCGGGGAGCTGTTTTTT	CASSEQGGFLTGELFF
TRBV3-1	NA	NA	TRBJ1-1	TGTGCCAGCAGCCGACCCGGACGGGAGAACACTGAAGCTTTCTTT	CASSRPGRENTEAFF
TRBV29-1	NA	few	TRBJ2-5	TGCAGCGTACGATGGGGTGGAGAGACCCAGTACTTC	CSVRWGGETQYF
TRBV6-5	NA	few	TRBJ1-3	TGTGCCAGCAGGACTCCCGGGGTTAACACCATATATTTT	CASRTPGVNTIYF
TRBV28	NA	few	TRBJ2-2	TGTGCCAGCAGTTTAGGCGGGGGCTTCACCGGGGAGCTGTTTTTT	CASSLGGGFTGELFF
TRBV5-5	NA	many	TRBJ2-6	TGTGCCAGCAGCTTGTGGCGGGGACCGGGGGCCAACGTCCTGACTTTC	CASSLWRGPGANVLTF
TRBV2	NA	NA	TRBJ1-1	TGTGCCAGCGGTTTAAGAGCTGAAGCTTTCTTT	CASGLRAEAFF
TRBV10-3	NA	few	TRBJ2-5	TGTGCCATCAGTGTCGCGGCACTGGAGACCCAGTACTTC	CAISVAALETQYF
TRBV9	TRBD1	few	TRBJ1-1	TGTGCCAGCAGCGTAGGGACAGGGGAGGGCACTGAAGCTTTCTTT	CASSVGTGEGTEAFF
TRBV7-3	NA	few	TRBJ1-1	TGTGCCAGCAGCTCCAACAGGGATCGTGAAGCTTTCTTT	CASSSNRDREAFF
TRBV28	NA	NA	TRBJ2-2	TGTGCCAGCGGACAACTAACCGGGGAGCTGTTTTTT	CASGQLTGELFF
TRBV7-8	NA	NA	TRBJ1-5	TGTGCCAGCAGCCGACGTACGAATCAGCCCCAGCATTTT	CASSRRTNQPQHF
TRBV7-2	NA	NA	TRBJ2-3	TGTGCCAGCAGCGGCCGGAGCAGCACAGATACGCAGTATTTT	CASSGRSSTDTQYF
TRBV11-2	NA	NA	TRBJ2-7	TGTGCCAGCCTAGATTACTCTCGGGGGCCCGAGCAGTACTTC	CASLDYSRGPEQYF
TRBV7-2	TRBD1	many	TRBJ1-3	TGTGCCAGCAGCTTTACAGGGGTCGTGTCTGGAAACACCATATATTTT	CASSFTGVVSGNTIYF
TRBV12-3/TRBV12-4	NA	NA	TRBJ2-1	TGTGCCAGCACCCCGCCCGGGGGGCCGGGGTACAATGAGCAGTTCTTC	CASTPPGGPGYNEQFF
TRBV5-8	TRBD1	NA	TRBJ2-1	TGTGCCAGCAGCAGCAGGGGGAGCTCCTACAATGAGCAGTTCTTC	CASSSRGSSYNEQFF
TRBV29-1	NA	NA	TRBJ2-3	TGCAGCGTAGAGGCCTACAGGGCGGTAAATACGCAGTATTTT	CSVEAYRAVNTQYF
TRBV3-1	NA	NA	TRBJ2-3	TGTGCCAGCAGCCTCCTGGAGGAGACCGCCCAGTATTTT	CASSLLEETAQYF
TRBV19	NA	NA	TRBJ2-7	TGTGCCAGTAGTATCGACAGCGGGTATGAGCAGTACTTC	CASSIDSGYEQYF
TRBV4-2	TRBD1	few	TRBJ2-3	TGTGCCAGCAGCCAAGATGAGACAGGGCCTACCTGGGGAGATACGCAGTATTTT	CASSQDETGPTWGDTQYF